These 23 T cell receptor beta chains were all obtained from the same sample, sequenced in a study of beta chain features in type 1 diabetes. Of the isolated RNA, all was reverse transcribed, and so the sequenced material was expressed TCRB transcripts. Only in-frame clones appear in the TCRdb table, and some are missing; sequencing was by immunoSEQ multiplex PCR. The sample has fewer than 400,000 clones; less than 10% are singletons. The material sequenced was central memory CD4+ T cells from blood. The receptors derive from a woman between 18 and 29 years old in good health.

The CDR3 DNA is TGTGCCAGCAGCTTAGTATTTACCCGCGAGCAGTTCTTC. This translates into CASSLVFTREQFF. This sequence joins TRBV7-2 and TRBJ2-1; D uncertain. Germline CDR1 is SGHTA and CDR2 is FQGNSA. CDR3 length: 13 residues. V shed 1 base and J shed 10 bases, with 11 bases lying between them.

This chain connects TRBV4-1 to TRBJ1-2, with 8 nucleotides matching TRBD1. Trimming took 1 base from V and 5 from J; bases not matched to a gene: 6. Germline values: CDR1 MGHRA, CDR2 YSYEKL. There are 15 residues in the CDR3. The CDR3, as DNA: TGCGCCAGCAGCCAAGGGGACAGGAGGGGGTATGGCTACACCTTC. It yields the protein CASSQGDRRGYGYTF.

The table lists this clone with a few counts. The DNA for the CDR3 is TGTGCCAGCAGCCCATTTGAAAACTCGGACCGGGCCATTCAGTACTTC. Amino acid sequence: CASSPFENSDRAIQYF. The chain uses TRBV11-1 and TRBJ2-4; D uncertain. Trimming took off 5 bases at V and 9 bases at J, with 23 bases between the two ends. This CDR3 spans 16 amino acids. CDR1 SGHAT and CDR2 FQDESV come from the germline V gene (reference sequence).

In this sample, this clone turned up a few times. The chain carries TRBV7-3 and TRBJ2-1; 10 bases are shared with TRBD2. V dropped 3 bases and J dropped 9; count of bases not matched to a gene: 2. Germline-derived CDR1 and CDR2 are SGHTA and FQGTGA. This CDR3 spans 13 amino acids. This CDR3 reads CASSFGTSAEQFF. CDR3 bases: TGTGCCAGCAGCTTCGGGACTAGCGCTGAGCAGTTCTTC.

The chain couples TRBV11-1 to TRBJ2-5; no reliable D call. This CDR3 contains 14 residues. V shed 2 bases and J shed 4 bases, with 11 bases lying between them. From germline, CDR1 is SGHAT and CDR2 FQDESV (reference sequence). CDR3: CASSLQVLGETQYF. CDR3 bases: TGTGCCAGCAGCTTACAAGTATTAGGAGAGACCCAGTACTTC.

This clone was seen a handful of times. The chain couples TRBV5-7 to TRBJ2-1; TRBD2 might be the D (6 bases). TRBV5-7 is labeled an ORF, and its function is uncertain. CDR3 length: 16 residues. V dropped 5 bases and J dropped 5 bases, with 20 bases sitting between them. This chain's CDR3 is CASRSRSGLSHNEQFF. CDR3 nucleotides: TGTGCCAGCAGGTCTCGATCGGGACTTAGCCACAATGAGCAGTTCTTC.

There are a few counts of this clone. V gene TRBV7-3 combines with J gene TRBJ1-3; 9 nucleotides match TRBD1. J was trimmed by 6 bases and V by 4 bases; bases with no gene match: 4. The CDR3 runs 14 residues. Germline lookup yields CDR1 SGHTA and CDR2 FQGTGA. CDR3 in DNA: TGTGCCAGCAGCTCCGGGACAGGGTTAAACACCATATATTTT. This sequence encodes CASSSGTGLNTIYF.

The chain is built from TRBV28 and TRBJ1-2, with a tentative D call TRBD1 (6 bases). V lost 4 bases, J lost 4 bases, and 10 bases lay in between. CDR3 length: 13 residues. Germline V gene lookup returns CDR1 MDHEN and CDR2 SYDVKM. CDR3 in amino acids: CASSWGASYGYTF. The CDR3 nucleotides are TGTGCCAGCAGTTGGGGGGCCTCCTATGGCTACACCTTC.

This clone was picked up many times. The chain employs TRBV6-1 and TRBJ2-5; the D is unclear. Per germline, CDR1 MNHNS and CDR2 SASEGT. The CDR3 spans 12 residues. V lost 0 bases, J lost 7 bases, and 6 bases lay in between. The CDR3 here is CASSEAFVTQYF. CDR3 in DNA: TGTGCCAGCAGTGAAGCGTTTGTGACCCAGTACTTC.

For this clone: One end of the junction fails to match germline, which may point to a read error. The V gene is TRBV2, the J gene TRBJ2-7, with 9 nucleotides matching TRBD1. The CDR3 consists of 14 residues. Germline CDR1 and CDR2: SNHLY and FYNNEI. The chain's CDR3 is CASSVGGQGYGQYF. The DNA of the CDR3 is TGTGCCAGCAGTGTAGGGGGACAGGGCTACGGGCAGTACTTC.

V gene TRBV7-9 combines with J gene TRBJ2-2, with no clear D. Germline V gives CDR1 SEHNR, CDR2 FQNEAQ (reference sequence). This CDR3 has 15 residues. The V end was cut by 3 bases, the J end by 7 bases, with 15 bases between. In DNA, the CDR3 is TGTGCCAGCAGCTTTCCCCGAAGTGAGGTCGGGGAGCTGTTTTTT. It codes for CASSFPRSEVGELFF. Looking up the rest from reference TRBV7-9 and TRBJ2-2 gives the full variable domain: DTGVSQNPRHKITKRGQNVTFRCDPISEHNRLYWYRQTLGQGPEFLTYFQNEAQLEKSRLLSDRFSAERPKGSFSTLEIQRTEQGDSAMYLCASSFPRSEVGELFFGEGSRLTVL.

The chain is built from TRBV6-1 and TRBJ2-3; D uncertain. Germline CDR1 reads MNHNS; CDR2 reads SASEGT. This CDR3 is built from 12 residues. Between the trimmed V and J ends, which lost 1 base and 6 bases, there was a span of 5 bases. The CDR3 DNA reads as TGTGCCAGCAGTGAAGTGGAGGATACGCAGTATTTT. Its translation: CASSEVEDTQYF.

This clone has only a few counts. The V call is TRBV7-2, the J call TRBJ2-7; D is possibly TRBD1 or TRBD2 (5 bases each). With 5 bases removed from V and 2 bases from J, the gap between germline ends came to 13 bases. Germline lookup yields CDR1 SGHTA and CDR2 FQGNSA. This CDR3 has 14 residues. The CDR3 nucleotides read TGTGCCAGCAGCCAGACAGAGGGACCCTACGAGCAGTACTTC. The encoded protein is CASSQTEGPYEQYF.

The chain links TRBV4-3 to TRBJ2-2; D gene ambiguous. V dropped 3 bases and J dropped 1 base, with 9 bases sitting between them. CDR3 size: 15 residues. The germline gives CDR1 LGHNA, CDR2 YSLEER. CDR3 amino acids: CASSHGKGNTGELFF. The CDR3 bases are TGCGCCAGCAGCCATGGAAAAGGGAACACCGGGGAGCTGTTTTTT.

V is TRBV18 and J is TRBJ1-4; tentative D call: TRBD1 (6 bases). The V gene lost 3 bases and the J gene lost 7 bases, with 15 bases spanning the gap. The germline gives CDR1 KGHSH, CDR2 LQKENI. The CDR3 spans 15 residues. As DNA, the CDR3 is TGTGCCAGCTCACCGGTCCAGGGGAGACCTGAAAAACTGTTTTTT. Translation: CASSPVQGRPEKLFF.

The sample holds a few counts of this clone. V usage is TRBV28 and J usage is TRBJ2-7, with TRBD1 as a possible D gene (5 bases). Germline V lookup: CDR1 MDHEN, CDR2 SYDVKM. Deletions cut 3 bases from V and 1 base from J, with 10 bases between. This CDR3 spans 14 amino acids. This CDR3 is CASSFQTASYEQYF. The CDR3 DNA follows: TGTGCCAGCAGTTTTCAGACAGCTTCCTACGAGCAGTACTTC.

This chain uses TRBV27 with TRBJ1-1, with 7 positions matching TRBD1. The CDR3 consists of 13 residues. CDR1 is MNHEY and CDR2 is SMNVEV in the germline V gene (reference sequence). V trimming: 4 bases; J trimming: 11 bases; junction bases outside the gene matches: 10. CDR3 nucleotides: TGTGCCAGCAGTTGGTCGACAGGGAGTTTGGCTTTCTTT. Protein sequence: CASSWSTGSLAFF.

The DNA for the CDR3 is TGTGCCAGCAGCTCAAAAAAGACAGGGTCGAACACTGAAGCTTTCTTT. Protein product: CASSSKKTGSNTEAFF. V gene TRBV5-4 combines with J gene TRBJ1-1; TRBD1 agrees at 7 bases. This CDR3 is 16 amino acids long. Germline V gene lookup returns CDR1 SGHNT and CDR2 YYREEE (reference sequence). V was pared by 3 bases and J by 1 base, with 9 bases of the junction left unmatched.

This clone came up a few times. The chain links TRBV4-3 to TRBJ2-7; 7 nucleotides match TRBD1. CDR3 size: 15 residues. In germline, CDR1 is LGHNA, CDR2 YSLEER. Trimming cost V 1 base and J 5 bases; bases outside gene matches: 8. This CDR3 reads CASSQAGTVLDEQYF. DNA for the CDR3: TGCGCCAGCAGCCAAGCGGGGACAGTATTAGACGAGCAGTACTTC.

This clone has more than one count but fewer than ten. V gene TRBV13 combines with J gene TRBJ2-1, with 7 positions matching TRBD1. The CDR3 consists of 14 residues. CDR1 is PRHDT, CDR2 FYEKMQ, per germline (reference sequence). V trimming: 3 bases; J trimming: 2 bases; junction bases outside the gene matches: 1. The CDR3 is CASSFQGAYNEQFF. The CDR3 DNA reads as TGTGCCAGCAGCTTTCAGGGGGCCTACAATGAGCAGTTCTTC.

Only a few counts were recorded for this clone. The rearrangement links TRBV9 to TRBJ2-1; D is ambiguous. V lost 4 bases and J 2 bases, leaving 10 bases between the germline ends. CDR1 is SGDLS, CDR2 YYNGEE, per germline. CDR3 length: 14 amino acids. The CDR3 protein is CASSIDPPYNEQFF. The DNA for the CDR3 is TGTGCCAGCAGCATAGATCCCCCCTACAATGAGCAGTTCTTC.

This clone appeared a few times. The chain joins TRBV7-6 to TRBJ2-2, with D perhaps TRBD1 or TRBD2 (5 bases each). V dropped 5 bases and J dropped 8 bases, with 21 bases sitting between them. The CDR3 length is 16 residues. The germline CDR1 and CDR2 sequences are SGHVS and FNYEAQ. The CDR3 sequence is CASSPRTGTSGGELFF. CDR3 coding DNA: TGTGCCAGCAGCCCCCGGACTGGGACCTCGGGGGGGGAGCTGTTTTTT.

The table lists this clone with a few counts. The chain carries TRBV6-1 and TRBJ2-5; D remains unclear. The CDR3 length is 13 residues. CDR1 MNHNS and CDR2 SASEGT come from the germline V gene. The ends were cut back, 4 bases at V and 5 bases at J, with 11 bases in the middle. The CDR3: CASSGLPRETQYF. As DNA, the CDR3 is TGTGCCAGCAGTGGCCTACCCAGGGAGACCCAGTACTTC.